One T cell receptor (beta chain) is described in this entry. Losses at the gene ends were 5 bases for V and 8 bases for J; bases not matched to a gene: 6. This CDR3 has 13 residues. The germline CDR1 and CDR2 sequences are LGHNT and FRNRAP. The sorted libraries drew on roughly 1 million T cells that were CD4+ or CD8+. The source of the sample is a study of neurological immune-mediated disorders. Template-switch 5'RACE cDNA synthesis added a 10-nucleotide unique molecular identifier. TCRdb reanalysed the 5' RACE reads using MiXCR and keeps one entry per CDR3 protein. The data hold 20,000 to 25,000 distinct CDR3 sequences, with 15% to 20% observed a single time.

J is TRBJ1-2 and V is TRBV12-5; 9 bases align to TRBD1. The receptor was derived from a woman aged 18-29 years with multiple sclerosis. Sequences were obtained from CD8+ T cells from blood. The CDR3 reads CASGRGQGDGYTF. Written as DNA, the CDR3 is TGTGCTAGTGGTCGGGGACAGGGAGACGGCTACACCTTC.